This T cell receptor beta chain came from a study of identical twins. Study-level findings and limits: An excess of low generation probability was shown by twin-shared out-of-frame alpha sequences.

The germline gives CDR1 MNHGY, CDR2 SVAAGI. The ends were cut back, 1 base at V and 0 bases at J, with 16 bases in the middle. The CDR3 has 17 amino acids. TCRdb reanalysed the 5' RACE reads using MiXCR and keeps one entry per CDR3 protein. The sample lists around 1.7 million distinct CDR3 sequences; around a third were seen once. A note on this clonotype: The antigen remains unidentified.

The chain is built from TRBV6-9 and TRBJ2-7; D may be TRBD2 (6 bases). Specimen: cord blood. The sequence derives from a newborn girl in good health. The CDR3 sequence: CASSYWGGRESSYEQYF. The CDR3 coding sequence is TGTGCCAGCAGTTATTGGGGCGGTCGGGAGAGCTCCTACGAGCAGTACTTC.